This section outlines one TCR beta chain sequence together with its context. TCRdb ran MiXCR on the RT-PCR reads and lists one entry per CDR3 protein. The repertoire has around 760,000 distinct CDR3 sequences, approximately 15% of them found once; the top ten carry 5.5% to 7%. V lost 1 base and J lost 5, with 11 bases in between. Germline V gene sequence: CDR1 LGHNA, CDR2 YSLEER. This CDR3 has 14 residues. The data were obtained in a study of response to subunit inactivated influenza vaccine. Sequences were derived from PBMCs from blood, sampled less than 15 days before vaccination. This clonotype originated in a man aged 50-59 years who received an inactivated influenza vaccine. This chain joins TRBV4-3 and TRBJ2-5; D is possibly TRBD1 or TRBD2 (7 bases each). The CDR3 nucleotides read TGCGCCAGCAGCCAAGGCAGGGGGGGGGAGACCCAGTACTTC. Its protein is CASSQGRGGETQYF.